Following are 20 T cell receptor beta chains from one sample sequenced in a study of early T cells in non-severe SARS-CoV-2 infection. Each CDR3 protein is one row after TCRdb ran MiXCR on the 5' RACE reads. The sample holds around 61,000 distinct CDR3 sequences; about 10% are singletons and the top ten take around 6.3%. Sequenced: whole blood. The receptor source for this set is an adult who was a healthcare worker with PCR-confirmed SARS-CoV-2 infection or an uninfected control (not recorded which).

This clonotype has more than one count but fewer than ten. The chain employs TRBV12-3 or TRBV12-4 and TRBJ2-6; D unresolved. V lost 8 bases and J 0 bases, leaving 8 bases between the germline ends. There are 14 residues in the CDR3. The CDR3 nucleotides are TGTGCCAGCCTTCGAAGCTCTGGGGCCAACGTCCTGACTTTC. Translation: CASLRSSGANVLTF.

This clonotype came up a few times. The CDR3 bases are TGCAGTGCTAGAGATCCTTCTGGACAGGGACCCTACGAGCAGTACTTC. Translation: CSARDPSGQGPYEQYF. The chain couples TRBV20-1 to TRBJ2-7, with 8 nucleotides matching TRBD1. The CDR3 totals 16 residues. Germline V lookup: CDR1 DFQATT, CDR2 SNEGSKA (reference sequence). Unmatched junction bases numbered 9, after V lost 0 bases and J lost 2 bases.

This clonotype was seen at least ten times. This sequence joins TRBV2 and TRBJ1-1; 10 bases are a match to TRBD1. Per the germline V gene, CDR1 is SNHLY and CDR2 is FYNNEI. The CDR3 is 17 residues long. V was clipped by 4 bases and J by 2 bases; unmatched bases: 10. CDR3 DNA: TGTGCCAGCAGTGCCGCCTTTGGACAGGGGGGTAACACTGAAGCTTTCTTT. It codes for CASSAAFGQGGNTEAFF.

This clonotype was seen repeatedly, ten times or more. The chain employs TRBV7-3 and TRBJ2-3; a possible D gene is TRBD1 (6 bases). The length of the CDR3 is 16 residues. Looked up from germline, CDR1 is SGHTA and CDR2 is FQGTGA. V lost 5 bases and J lost 0, with 15 bases in between. CDR3 in amino acids: CASSATDRSSTDTQYF. Here the CDR3 DNA reads TGTGCCAGCAGCGCTACCGACAGGTCTAGCACAGATACGCAGTATTTT.

The CDR3 DNA reads as TGTGCCAGCAGTTTTATGACAGCAGGAAACACCATATATTTT. Translated, it gives CASSFMTAGNTIYF. This chain uses TRBV12-3 or TRBV12-4 with TRBJ1-3; weak D call: TRBD1 (5 bases). The CDR3 has 14 amino acids. V was pared by 3 bases and J by 4 bases, with 10 bases between.

This chain joins TRBV6-5 and TRBJ2-3, with no clear D. There are 14 residues in the CDR3. CDR1 and CDR2 (germline): MNHEY, SVGAGI. V lost 6 bases and J lost 5, with 15 bases in between. CDR3 DNA sequence: TGTGCCAGCAGCCCATTTCCCGCGGAAGATACGCAGTATTTT. Residues: CASSPFPAEDTQYF.

This chain connects TRBV7-3 to TRBJ2-1; the D is unclear. This CDR3 has 13 amino acids. Germline V gene data show CDR1 as SGHTA and CDR2 as FQGTGA. V was shortened by 5 bases and J by 7 bases, with 12 bases between the two germline ends. The DNA of the CDR3 is TGTGCCAGCAGCCCCGTTACCGGGAATGAGCAGTTCTTC. Protein: CASSPVTGNEQFF.

Many counts were recorded for this clonotype. The CDR3 nucleotides read TGTGCCACCAGTGACGCGGGCCCGGACTACGAGCAGTACTTC. Amino acid sequence: CATSDAGPDYEQYF. The chain recombines TRBV24-1 with TRBJ2-7; possibly TRBD2 for D (5 bases). The ends were cut back, 4 bases at V and 3 bases at J, with 12 bases in the middle. Germline V gene sequence: CDR1 KGHDR, CDR2 SFDVKD. The CDR3 runs 14 residues.

The sample holds many counts of this clonotype. The chain couples TRBV9 to TRBJ1-4; D gene ambiguous. This CDR3 contains 14 residues. Germline values: CDR1 SGDLS, CDR2 YYNGEE. Trimming stripped 0 bases from V and 7 bases from J, with 10 bases between. This CDR3 reads CASSVAIAGEKLFF. The CDR3 region has the DNA TGTGCCAGCAGCGTAGCTATCGCGGGTGAAAAACTGTTTTTT.

The gene calls are TRBV6-6 and TRBJ2-1; TRBD2 matches at 11 bases. Germline trimming cut 5 bases from V and 8 bases from J; bases unmatched to any gene: 8. The CDR3 contains 15 residues. CDR1 and CDR2 (germline): MNHNY, SVGAGI (reference sequence). The CDR3 spells CASSGASGRYDEQFF. DNA of the CDR3: TGTGCCAGCAGTGGGGCTAGCGGGAGGTACGATGAGCAGTTCTTC.

The chain carries TRBV30 and TRBJ1-1; D not resolved. Germline V gene sequence: CDR1 GTSNPN, CDR2 SVGIG (reference sequence). V was cut by 3 bases and J by 5 bases, with 16 bases left in between. The CDR3 sequence is 14 residues long. Here the CDR3 reads CAWRKAGKRTEAFF. The CDR3 DNA sequence: TGTGCCTGGAGGAAGGCGGGAAAGAGGACTGAAGCTTTCTTT.

This clonotype has a handful of counts. This chain connects TRBV7-3 to TRBJ2-1; 10 positions agree with TRBD2. This CDR3 is 15 amino acids long. The V and J ends lost 5 bases and 3 bases, in that order; junction bases with no gene match: 4. Germline CDR1 is SGHTA and CDR2 is FQGTGA. CDR3 nucleotide sequence: TGTGCCAGCAGCCCGGGACTAGCGTTCTACAATGAGCAGTTCTTC. Translation gives CASSPGLAFYNEQFF. The complete variable domain, with remaining parts taken from reference TRBV7-3 and TRBJ2-1, reads GAGVSQTPSNKVTEKGKYVELRCDPISGHTALYWYRQSLGQGPEFLIYFQGTGAADDSGLPNDRFFAVRPEGSVSTLKIQRTERGDSAVYLCASSPGLAFYNEQFFGPGTRLTVL.

This sequence joins TRBV4-1 and TRBJ2-7; D not resolved. Trimming shortened V by 3 bases and J by 3 bases, and 9 bases separated the two germline ends. This CDR3 contains 13 residues. Germline V gene data show CDR1 as MGHRA and CDR2 as YSYEKL. The CDR3 DNA reads as TGCGCCAGCAGCCACCAGGTCGGCTACGAGCAGTACTTC. Its protein is CASSHQVGYEQYF.

This clonotype was counted ten times or more. J is TRBJ2-3 and V is TRBV6-1, with TRBD2 as a possible D gene (6 bases). V was shortened by 6 bases and J by 2 bases, with 18 bases between the two germline ends. Germline values: CDR1 MNHNS, CDR2 SASEGT. The CDR3 contains 16 residues. Written as DNA, the CDR3 is TGTGCCAGCAGCGGACTATTATTGCGGCCCACAGATACGCAGTATTTT. Encoded protein: CASSGLLLRPTDTQYF.

The chain carries TRBV6-5 and TRBJ1-2; 7 bases align to TRBD1. With V trimmed by 6 bases and J by 7 bases, 5 bases remained unmatched. The CDR3 consists of 12 residues. CDR1 is MNHEY and CDR2 is SVGAGI in the germline V gene. CDR3 nucleotides: TGTGCCAGCAGAAGACAGGGTTCTGGCTACACCTTC. It yields the protein CASRRQGSGYTF.

The sample holds one count of this clonotype. This chain uses TRBV20-1 with TRBJ1-4; TRBD1 matches 7 bases. V dropped 1 base and J dropped 7; count of bases not matched to a gene: 3. The CDR3 spans 13 residues. The germline gives CDR1 DFQATT, CDR2 SNEGSKA (reference sequence). The CDR3 spells CSARVGTAEKLFF. CDR3 in DNA: TGCAGTGCTAGAGTGGGGACAGCTGAAAAACTGTTTTTT.

About this clonotype: Mismatch with germline at one junction end may stem from a read error. J is TRBJ2-1 and V is TRBV29-1, with 9 bases identical to TRBD1. Germline CDR1 and CDR2: SQVTM and ANQGSEA. The CDR3 has 12 residues. CDR3 sequence: CSIDRGTTEQFF. CDR3 coding DNA: TGCAGCATTGACAGGGGGACTACTGAGCAGTTCTTC.

V gene TRBV10-2 combines with J gene TRBJ2-1; D remains ambiguous. Trimming left V 10 bases short and J 0 bases short, with 16 bases between. Germline-derived CDR1 and CDR2 are WSHSY and SAAADI. The CDR3 covers 15 residues. CDR3 sequence (DNA): TGCGCCACCATACCCCGGCGGCGCTCCTACAATGAGCAGTTCTTC. Protein: CATIPRRRSYNEQFF.

J is TRBJ2-5 and V is TRBV5-1; D perhaps matches TRBD2 (5 bases). The V gene's germline CDR1 is SGHRS and CDR2 YFSETQ. V was pared by 5 bases and J by 5 bases, with 13 bases between. The CDR3 totals 13 residues. CDR3 in DNA: TGCGCCAGCAGTCCCGGGTGGAGGGAGACCCAGTACTTC. Encoded protein: CASSPGWRETQYF.

This clonotype was seen a handful of times. The J gene is TRBJ2-5, the V gene TRBV29-1; D remains unclear. The CDR3 contains 10 residues. V shed 4 bases and J shed 5 bases, with 5 bases lying between them. CDR1 is SQVTM and CDR2 is ANQGSEA in the germline V gene. The CDR3 coding sequence is TGCAGCGTTGTCTTGGAGACCCAGTACTTC. It yields the protein CSVVLETQYF.